Listed below are T cell receptor beta chains from one sample, sequenced in a study of Ad26.COV2.S vaccination and SARS-CoV-2 variants. This table comes from immunoSEQ multiplex PCR, and its TCRdb copy is limited to in-frame clones, with some not included. Of fewer than 500,000 clones listed, 90% are singletons. The sample consisted of peripheral blood, taken in a trial of Ad26.COV2.S vaccine versus placebo. These receptors were taken from a person aged 18-65 years who received the Ad26.COV2.S COVID-19 vaccine or a placebo. Each CDR3 is given without its conserved first and last residue.

TRBV18	11	ASSAGPSTEAF
TRBV27	15	ASSPYSAGADTGELF
TRBV2	13	ASSVREGITGELF
TRBV6-5	13	ASNNPGRLNTEAF
TRBV15	17	ATSRARRASGSSSYEQY
TRBV10-3	8	AIGVTSLF
TRBV5-6	12	ASSLGGSVYEQY
TRBV2	11	ASMEGGRQPQH
TRBV5-1	14	ASSFRAESSYNEQF
TRBV7-8	15	ASSSARGIISNYGYT
TRBV28	14	ASTLRGSGGTDTQY
TRBV7-9	12	ASSSNTDRYEQY
TRBV18	11	ASSPERKETQY
TRBV30	13	AWSPPGGANYGYT
TRBV9	12	ASGEGQGGYEQF